This passage covers 15 T cell receptor beta chains from one sample sequenced in a study of long-term antiretroviral therapy in people with HIV. Version v3.0 of the immunoSEQ assay was performed at survey level. Using immunoSEQ multiplex PCR, the repertoire was profiled, and TCRdb retains in-frame clones only, with some absent. The repertoire holds 35,000 or so clones, around 80% seen once, with just over 7% in the top ten. Sequencing was performed on unsorted PBMCs, taken 2 years after starting antiretroviral therapy. Receptors were obtained from a woman in her 50s with HIV.

The chain is built from TRBV7-9 and TRBJ1-1; D is uncertain. Germline V lookup: CDR1 SEHNR, CDR2 FQNEAQ (reference sequence). Trimming stripped 0 bases from V and 5 bases from J, with 10 bases between. The CDR3 covers 14 residues. As DNA, the CDR3 is TGTGCCAGCAGCTTAGCCCAGACCGTAACTGAAGCTTTCTTT. Protein: CASSLAQTVTEAFF.

J is TRBJ1-5 and V is TRBV19; 8 bases fit TRBD1. From germline, CDR1 is LNHDA and CDR2 SQIVND (reference sequence). The V and J ends lost 6 bases and 1 base, in that order; junction bases with no gene match: 14. CDR3 length: 18 residues. Written as DNA, the CDR3 is TGTGCCAGTAGCCCGCGGACAGGGAGGGGTATAAGCAATCAGCCCCAGCATTTT. It encodes CASSPRTGRGISNQPQHF.

The chain links TRBV11-2 to TRBJ1-4; D call uncertain. Germline V gene lookup returns CDR1 SGHAT and CDR2 FQNNGV. The CDR3 contains 15 residues. With 1 base removed from V and 0 bases from J, the gap between germline ends came to 6 bases. CDR3 sequence (DNA): TGTGCCAGCAGCTTAGGGCAGCCAACTAATGAAAAACTGTTTTTT. It yields the protein CASSLGQPTNEKLFF.

The chain joins TRBV19 to TRBJ2-1, with D possibly TRBD1 on 5 matching bases. The germline V gene has CDR1 LNHDA and CDR2 SQIVND (reference sequence). Trimming took 5 bases from V and 3 from J, leaving 14 bases between them. This CDR3 is built from 15 residues. CDR3 in DNA: TGTGCCAGTAGTCGCACAGGTTCTATCTACAATGAGCAGTTCTTC. Its protein is CASSRTGSIYNEQFF.

This chain connects TRBV6-6 to TRBJ1-3, with 7 bases matching TRBD1. The CDR3 is 16 amino acids. The ends lost 3 bases at V and 4 bases at J; junction bases unmatched: 9. The germline V gene has CDR1 MNHNY and CDR2 SVGAGI (reference sequence). In DNA, the CDR3 is TGTGCCAGCAGTTATTTCGGGGGGACAGTCGGAAACACCATATATTTT. As protein: CASSYFGGTVGNTIYF.

The genes are TRBV5-8 and TRBJ2-1, with 12 bases fitting TRBD1. Germline V gene lookup returns CDR1 SGHTS and CDR2 YDEGEE. The CDR3 has 15 amino acids. The ends lost 3 bases at V and 10 bases at J; junction bases unmatched: 8. DNA for the CDR3: TGTGCCAGCAGCTCGCCGGGACAGGGGGCCTTGGAGCAGTTCTTC. Its translation: CASSSPGQGALEQFF. The whole variable domain, filled in from reference TRBV5-8 and TRBJ2-1, reads EAGVTQSPTHLIKTRGQQATLRCSPISGHTSVYWYQQALGLGLQFLLWYDEGEERNRGNFPPRFSGRQFPNYSSELNVNALELEDSALYLCASSSPGQGALEQFFGPGTRLTVL.

The chain joins TRBV10-3 to TRBJ2-3; no firm D call. The CDR3 consists of 13 residues. V shed 4 bases and J shed 3 bases, with 8 bases lying between them. Germline-derived CDR1 and CDR2 are ENHRY and SYGVKD. CDR3 protein: CAISGDSTDTQYF. In DNA, the CDR3 is TGTGCCATCAGTGGGGATTCAACAGATACGCAGTATTTT.

The chain is built from TRBV5-1 and TRBJ1-4, with D uncertain. This CDR3 has 15 residues. V gave up 4 bases and J gave up 0 bases, with 10 bases separating them. Germline CDR1 and CDR2: SGHRS and YFSETQ. This CDR3 is CASSLTVATNEKLFF. CDR3 bases: TGCGCCAGCAGCCTGACGGTTGCAACTAATGAAAAACTGTTTTTT.

The chain recombines TRBV7-3 with TRBJ2-3; possible D gene TRBD1, 6 bases. The CDR3 is 13 amino acids. Trimming removed 6 bases from V and 3 bases from J, with 10 bases in between. Germline V gene data show CDR1 as SGHTA and CDR2 as FQGTGA. The CDR3 loop is CASSYQGTDTQYF. The CDR3 nucleotides are TGTGCCAGCAGTTACCAGGGGACAGATACGCAGTATTTT.

V is TRBV7-9 and J is TRBJ2-3; 12 bases agree with TRBD2. CDR3 length: 16 amino acids. V lost 3 bases and J lost 1; bases outside the gene matches: 2. Germline CDR1 reads SEHNR; CDR2 reads FQNEAQ (reference sequence). CDR3 sequence: CASSLLAGGGTDTQYF. For the CDR3, the DNA is TGTGCCAGCAGCTTGCTAGCGGGGGGGGGCACAGATACGCAGTATTTT.

This clone showed up just once. The chain combines TRBV9 with TRBJ2-1; 8 bases are shared with TRBD1. V shed 7 bases and J 4 bases; nucleotides not matched to a gene: 7. Germline V gene lookup returns CDR1 SGDLS and CDR2 YYNGEE. The CDR3 contains 14 residues. The CDR3 here is CASGTGVEYNEQFF. The CDR3 DNA reads TGTGCCAGCGGGACAGGAGTTGAATACAATGAGCAGTTCTTC.

The chain uses TRBV6-1 and TRBJ2-7, with D maybe TRBD1 (5 bases). Germline values: CDR1 MNHNS, CDR2 SASEGT. V dropped 4 bases and J dropped 5 bases, with 9 bases sitting between them. The CDR3 length is 12 residues. The CDR3 sequence: CASSAQGDEQYV. In DNA form, the CDR3 reads TGTGCCAGCAGTGCGCAGGGTGACGAGCAGTACGTC.

This clone has just one count. The rearrangement joins TRBV5-8 to TRBJ2-5; 7 bases align to TRBD1. From germline, CDR1 is SGHTS and CDR2 YDEGEE. This CDR3 comprises 17 residues. J gave up 2 bases and V 0 bases, and 10 bases lay outside the gene matches. As DNA, the CDR3 is TGTGCCAGCAGCTTGGCTTTCTTGACAGGGAATCAAGAGACCCAGTACTTC. Its protein product is CASSLAFLTGNQETQYF.

The chain joins TRBV5-6 to TRBJ1-1, with unresolved D. V lost 4 bases to trimming and J lost 5 bases, with 9 bases between them. Germline CDR1 SGHDT, CDR2 YYEEEE. The CDR3 covers 12 residues. The CDR3 spells CASSPGGTEAFF. Written as DNA, the CDR3 is TGTGCCAGCAGCCCCGGAGGGACTGAAGCTTTCTTT.

This chain uses TRBV19 with TRBJ2-7; maybe TRBD1 (6 bases). Germline V lookup: CDR1 LNHDA, CDR2 SQIVND (reference sequence). The CDR3 loop spans 16 amino acids. The V end was cut by 2 bases, the J end by 5 bases, with 19 bases between. CDR3 bases: TGTGCCAGTAGTATAAATTTAGGGACATTTATCCACGAGCAGTACGTC. Protein sequence: CASSINLGTFIHEQYV.